This T cell receptor beta chain was identified during a study of Ad26.COV2.S vaccination and SARS-CoV-2 variants. Study-level background: Administration of Ad26.COV2.S was intramuscular, either once or twice 56 days apart.

Documented treatment: 15 to 20 received Ad26.COV2.S at low or high dose, single or two shots; a few received placebo; per-sample allocation not given. The samples date from day 63 after the first vaccine or placebo injection. Clones were sequenced by immunoSEQ multiplex PCR, and TCRdb holds only the in-frame ones, with some missing. The sample includes about 330,000 clones, approximately 87% of them seen just once. Study-level points and caveats: Overall T cell responses may have been underestimated by the analyses of TCR breadth and depth.

Worth noting for this clone: Its target is unknown.

The length of the CDR3 is 13 residues. V was pared by 0 bases and J by 3 bases, with 0 bases of the junction left unmatched. Germline CDR1 and CDR2: SGHNT and YYREEE (reference sequence). This receptor was identified in a person between 18 and 59 years old who received the Ad26.COV2.S COVID-19 vaccine or a placebo. This sample comprised peripheral blood, obtained in a trial of Ad26.COV2.S vaccine versus placebo. The gene calls are TRBV5-4 and TRBJ2-7; TRBD1 matches at 7 bases. CDR3 bases: TGTGCCAGCAGCTTGGGGACAGGCTACGAGCAGTACTTC. As protein: CASSLGTGYEQYF. The full variable domain, completed using reference TRBV5-4 and TRBJ2-7, is ETGVTQSPTHLIKTRGQQVTLRCSSQSGHNTVSWYQQALGQGPQFIFQYYREEENGRGNFPPRFSGLQFPNYSSELNVNALELDDSALYLCASSLGTGYEQYFGPGTRLTVT.